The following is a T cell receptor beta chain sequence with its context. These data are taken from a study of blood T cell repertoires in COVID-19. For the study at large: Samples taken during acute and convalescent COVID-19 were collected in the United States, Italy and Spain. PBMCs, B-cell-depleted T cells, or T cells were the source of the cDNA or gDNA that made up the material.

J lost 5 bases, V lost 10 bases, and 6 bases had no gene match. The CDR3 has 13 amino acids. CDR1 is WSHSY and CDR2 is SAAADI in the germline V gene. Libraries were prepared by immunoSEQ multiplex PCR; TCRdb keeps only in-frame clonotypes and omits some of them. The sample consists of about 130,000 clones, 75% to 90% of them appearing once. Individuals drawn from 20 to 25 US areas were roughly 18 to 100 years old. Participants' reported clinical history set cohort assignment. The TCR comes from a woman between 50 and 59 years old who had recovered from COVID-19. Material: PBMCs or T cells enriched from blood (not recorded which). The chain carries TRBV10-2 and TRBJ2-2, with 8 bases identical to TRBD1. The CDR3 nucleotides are TGCGCCACCGAGGACAGGGTTACCGGGGAGCTGTTTTTT. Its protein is CATEDRVTGELFF.